The rows below give T cell receptor beta chains drawn from one sample of a study of T cell responses to AZD1222 COVID-19 vaccine. Profiled with immunoSEQ multiplex PCR; TCRdb holds only in-frame clones, not every one. Of about 120,000 clones in the sample, around 86% are singletons; the top ten hold 3%. Source: peripheral blood, taken 28 days after the second AZD1222 dose. These TCRs come from an adult who received the AZD1222 COVID-19 vaccine. The CDR3 runs from the conserved cysteine through the conserved F or W. A D gene is named only where the DNA matches it firmly. Clone sizes are given selectively: once, few, many, or a class where the clone is expanded.

V gene: TRBV19
J gene: TRBJ1-2
clone size: once
D gene: NA
CDR3 protein: CASSILAGGYGYTF
CDR3 DNA: TGTGCCAGTAGTATATTGGCTGGGGGCTATGGCTACACCTTC

V gene: TRBV6-5
J gene: TRBJ2-7
clone size: NA
D gene: NA
CDR3 protein: CASQGYAVNEQYF
CDR3 DNA: TGTGCCAGCCAGGGTTATGCGGTAAACGAGCAGTACTTC

V gene: TRBV7-2
J gene: TRBJ1-5
clone size: NA
D gene: NA
CDR3 protein: CASREAGSNQPQHF
CDR3 DNA: TGTGCCAGCAGGGAGGCAGGTAGCAATCAGCCCCAGCATTTT

V gene: TRBV11-2
J gene: TRBJ2-3
clone size: NA
D gene: NA
CDR3 protein: CASSLDTGARSDTQYF
CDR3 DNA: TGTGCCAGCAGCTTAGATACGGGGGCACGGTCGGATACGCAGTATTTT

V gene: TRBV7-8
J gene: TRBJ2-1
clone size: few
D gene: TRBD2
CDR3 protein: CASSLVQGTSGGIDEQFF
CDR3 DNA: TGTGCCAGCAGCTTAGTTCAAGGGACTAGCGGGGGGATAGATGAGCAGTTCTTC

V gene: TRBV7-9
J gene: TRBJ1-1
clone size: NA
D gene: NA
CDR3 protein: CASSLSSATEAFF
CDR3 DNA: TGTGCCAGCAGCTTAAGCTCTGCCACTGAAGCTTTCTTT

V gene: TRBV9
J gene: TRBJ1-2
clone size: NA
D gene: TRBD1
CDR3 protein: CASSKGTGTGYTF
CDR3 DNA: TGTGCCAGCAGCAAAGGGACAGGGACTGGCTACACCTTC

V gene: TRBV11-2
J gene: TRBJ2-1
clone size: NA
D gene: TRBD2
CDR3 protein: CASSTPGTSGNNEQFF
CDR3 DNA: TGTGCCAGCAGCACCCCCGGGACTAGCGGGAACAATGAGCAGTTCTTC

V gene: TRBV11-3
J gene: TRBJ1-1
clone size: NA
D gene: NA
CDR3 protein: CASSPDPSTEAFF
CDR3 DNA: TGTGCCAGCAGCCCCGACCCGAGCACTGAAGCTTTCTTT

V gene: TRBV6-1
J gene: TRBJ2-7
clone size: NA
D gene: NA
CDR3 protein: CASSDGDFSYEQYF
CDR3 DNA: TGTGCCAGCAGTGACGGGGACTTCTCCTACGAGCAGTACTTC

V gene: TRBV5-1
J gene: TRBJ2-1
clone size: NA
D gene: TRBD2
CDR3 protein: CASSLGSGGLNEQFF
CDR3 DNA: TGCGCCAGCAGCTTGGGCAGCGGGGGCCTCAATGAGCAGTTCTTC

V gene: TRBV6-5
J gene: TRBJ2-7
clone size: few
D gene: NA
CDR3 protein: CASSYQGTASYEQYF
CDR3 DNA: TGTGCCAGCAGTTACCAAGGGACTGCCTCCTACGAGCAGTACTTC

V gene: TRBV5-6
J gene: TRBJ2-6
clone size: few
D gene: NA
CDR3 protein: CASSSLRLQLSGANVLTF
CDR3 DNA: TGTGCCAGCAGCTCCCTAAGGTTACAACTCTCTGGGGCCAACGTCCTGACTTTC

V gene: TRBV9
J gene: TRBJ2-3
clone size: once
D gene: NA
CDR3 protein: CASSVDTTSTDTQYF
CDR3 DNA: TGTGCCAGCAGCGTAGACACCACTAGCACAGATACGCAGTATTTT

V gene: TRBV29-1
J gene: TRBJ2-7
clone size: NA
D gene: TRBD1
CDR3 protein: CSVGGVQGARSEQYF
CDR3 DNA: TGCAGCGTTGGCGGTGTGCAGGGGGCGCGCAGCGAGCAGTACTTC

V gene: TRBV18
J gene: TRBJ2-7
clone size: NA
D gene: NA
CDR3 protein: CASSPAQGGSYEQYF
CDR3 DNA: TGTGCCAGCTCACCAGCCCAGGGTGGTAGCTACGAGCAGTACTTC

V gene: TRBV5-1
J gene: TRBJ2-1
clone size: NA
D gene: NA
CDR3 protein: CASSLEDSQLNEQFF
CDR3 DNA: TGCGCCAGCAGCTTGGAGGACAGCCAGCTAAATGAGCAGTTCTTC

V gene: TRBV3-1/TRBV3-2
J gene: TRBJ1-2
clone size: NA
D gene: TRBD1
CDR3 protein: CASSLGQGFGYTF
CDR3 DNA: TGTGCCAGCTCTCTGGGACAGGGGTTTGGCTACACCTTC

V gene: TRBV11-1
J gene: TRBJ2-3
clone size: NA
D gene: NA
CDR3 protein: CASSPQILTDTQYF
CDR3 DNA: TGTGCCAGCTCCCCACAGATCCTCACAGATACGCAGTATTTT

V gene: TRBV7-8
J gene: TRBJ2-1
clone size: NA
D gene: NA
CDR3 protein: CASSPNTLRFYNEQFF
CDR3 DNA: TGTGCCAGCAGCCCAAACACCCTCAGATTCTACAATGAGCAGTTCTTC

V gene: TRBV27
J gene: TRBJ1-5
clone size: once
D gene: NA
CDR3 protein: CASSFGGAQQPQHF
CDR3 DNA: TGTGCCAGCAGTTTTGGAGGGGCACAACAGCCCCAGCATTTT

V gene: TRBV7-2
J gene: TRBJ1-2
clone size: NA
D gene: NA
CDR3 protein: CASSQRAGYGYTF
CDR3 DNA: TGTGCCAGCAGCCAAAGGGCCGGCTATGGCTACACCTTC

V gene: TRBV4-2
J gene: TRBJ1-2
clone size: NA
D gene: NA
CDR3 protein: CASSQALQGYGYTF
CDR3 DNA: TGTGCCAGCAGCCAAGCCCTCCAGGGATATGGCTACACCTTC

V gene: TRBV7-9
J gene: TRBJ1-1
clone size: NA
D gene: NA
CDR3 protein: CASSDRRNTEAFF
CDR3 DNA: TGTGCCAGCAGCGACAGAAGGAACACTGAAGCTTTCTTT

V gene: TRBV9
J gene: TRBJ2-3
clone size: NA
D gene: NA
CDR3 protein: CASSLLPDTQYF
CDR3 DNA: TGTGCCAGCAGTCTTCTCCCAGATACGCAGTATTTT

V gene: TRBV28
J gene: TRBJ1-4
clone size: NA
D gene: NA
CDR3 protein: CASQTGSGSTNEKLFF
CDR3 DNA: TGTGCCAGCCAAACAGGTTCCGGCTCAACTAATGAAAAACTGTTTTTT

V gene: TRBV18
J gene: TRBJ1-5
clone size: NA
D gene: NA
CDR3 protein: CASSPGHNQPQHF
CDR3 DNA: TGTGCCAGCTCACCGGGGCACAATCAGCCCCAGCATTTT

V gene: TRBV30
J gene: TRBJ1-6
clone size: NA
D gene: NA
CDR3 protein: CAWSGGRNSPLHF
CDR3 DNA: TGTGCCTGGAGTGGGGGAAGGAATTCACCCCTCCACTTT

V gene: TRBV24-1
J gene: TRBJ2-5
clone size: NA
D gene: NA
CDR3 protein: CATSDVVQGGMEETQYF
CDR3 DNA: TGTGCCACCAGTGACGTCGTACAGGGAGGGATGGAAGAGACCCAGTACTTC

V gene: TRBV19
J gene: TRBJ1-1
clone size: NA
D gene: TRBD1
CDR3 protein: CASSTQGARAFF
CDR3 DNA: TGTGCCAGTAGTACACAGGGGGCCCGAGCTTTCTTT

V gene: TRBV5-5
J gene: TRBJ1-3
clone size: NA
D gene: NA
CDR3 protein: CASSLIGGVSDF
CDR3 DNA: TGTGCCAGCAGCCTCATTGGGGGGGTCTCGGATTTT

V gene: TRBV5-4
J gene: TRBJ1-2
clone size: NA
D gene: NA
CDR3 protein: CASSLAGGTLLSGYTF
CDR3 DNA: TGTGCCAGCAGCTTGGCCGGGGGGACCCTTCTTTCCGGCTACACCTTC

V gene: TRBV7-3
J gene: TRBJ2-5
clone size: once
D gene: TRBD1
CDR3 protein: CASSPGQAEEETQYF
CDR3 DNA: TGTGCCAGCAGCCCCGGACAGGCGGAGGAAGAGACCCAGTACTTC

V gene: TRBV6-6
J gene: TRBJ2-7
clone size: NA
D gene: TRBD1
CDR3 protein: CASSPGQGYSHEQYF
CDR3 DNA: TGTGCCAGCAGTCCGGGACAGGGTTATAGTCACGAGCAGTACTTC

V gene: TRBV29-1
J gene: TRBJ2-3
clone size: once
D gene: NA
CDR3 protein: CSVPGQGGADTQYF
CDR3 DNA: TGCAGCGTTCCGGGACAAGGAGGGGCAGATACGCAGTATTTT

V gene: TRBV14
J gene: TRBJ2-7
clone size: NA
D gene: TRBD2
CDR3 protein: CASSQGVGGGPYYEQYF
CDR3 DNA: TGTGCCAGCAGCCAAGGAGTCGGCGGGGGACCATATTACGAGCAGTACTTC

V gene: TRBV7-9
J gene: TRBJ1-4
clone size: NA
D gene: NA
CDR3 protein: CASSLARAGRRIEKLFF
CDR3 DNA: TGTGCCAGCAGCTTAGCGAGAGCGGGGAGGCGTATTGAAAAACTGTTTTTT

V gene: TRBV11-2
J gene: TRBJ1-2
clone size: NA
D gene: TRBD1
CDR3 protein: CASSFPLTGYDGYTF
CDR3 DNA: TGTGCCAGCAGCTTTCCCTTGACAGGGTATGATGGCTACACCTTC

V gene: TRBV6-5
J gene: TRBJ1-1
clone size: NA
D gene: TRBD1
CDR3 protein: CASGSRGQGATEAFF
CDR3 DNA: TGTGCCAGCGGATCCCGGGGACAGGGGGCAACTGAAGCTTTCTTT

V gene: TRBV4-1
J gene: TRBJ1-2
clone size: few
D gene: NA
CDR3 protein: CASSQLRWGAMRKYGYTF
CDR3 DNA: TGCGCCAGCAGCCAGCTTCGGTGGGGGGCGATGAGAAAATATGGCTACACCTTC

V gene: TRBV28
J gene: TRBJ1-2
clone size: NA
D gene: NA
CDR3 protein: CASSTGLPYGYTF
CDR3 DNA: TGTGCCAGCAGCACCGGACTTCCCTATGGCTACACCTTC

V gene: TRBV6-1
J gene: TRBJ2-3
clone size: NA
D gene: TRBD2
CDR3 protein: CASSETSGGPDTQYF
CDR3 DNA: TGTGCCAGCAGTGAAACTAGCGGGGGGCCGGATACGCAGTATTTT

V gene: TRBV5-1
J gene: TRBJ2-5
clone size: NA
D gene: TRBD1
CDR3 protein: CASSFTPDRFVVTQYF
CDR3 DNA: TGCGCCAGCAGCTTTACTCCGGACAGGTTTGTTGTGACCCAGTACTTC

V gene: TRBV5-5
J gene: TRBJ2-7
clone size: NA
D gene: TRBD2
CDR3 protein: CASSLVGLAGIAYEQYF
CDR3 DNA: TGTGCCAGCAGCTTGGTCGGACTAGCGGGGATAGCCTACGAGCAGTACTTC

V gene: TRBV6-5
J gene: TRBJ2-7
clone size: NA
D gene: NA
CDR3 protein: CASRRGYSYEQYF
CDR3 DNA: TGTGCCAGCAGGAGGGGTTACTCCTACGAGCAGTACTTC

V gene: TRBV7-2
J gene: TRBJ1-1
clone size: NA
D gene: NA
CDR3 protein: CASSSRQTSSEAFF
CDR3 DNA: TGTGCCAGCAGCTCCAGACAGACTAGCTCCGAAGCTTTCTTT

V gene: TRBV25-1
J gene: TRBJ2-7
clone size: NA
D gene: NA
CDR3 protein: CASSEWGVGFYSYEQYF
CDR3 DNA: TGTGCCAGCAGTGAATGGGGCGTCGGATTTTACTCCTACGAGCAGTACTTC

V gene: TRBV11-2
J gene: TRBJ1-4
clone size: NA
D gene: TRBD1
CDR3 protein: CASSAAGTVHNEKLFF
CDR3 DNA: TGTGCCAGCAGCGCGGCCGGGACAGTTCATAATGAAAAACTGTTTTTT

V gene: TRBV7-9
J gene: TRBJ2-3
clone size: NA
D gene: NA
CDR3 protein: CASSFQQYTDTQYF
CDR3 DNA: TGTGCCAGCAGCTTCCAACAGTACACAGATACGCAGTATTTT

V gene: TRBV3-1/TRBV3-2
J gene: TRBJ2-1
clone size: NA
D gene: NA
CDR3 protein: CASSHMGPAVDEQFF
CDR3 DNA: TGTGCCAGCAGCCACATGGGCCCTGCCGTCGATGAGCAGTTCTTC

V gene: TRBV6-5
J gene: TRBJ1-1
clone size: few
D gene: NA
CDR3 protein: CASSSPYAEAFF
CDR3 DNA: TGTGCCAGCAGTTCCCCCTACGCTGAAGCTTTCTTT

V gene: TRBV3-1/TRBV3-2
J gene: TRBJ2-5
clone size: NA
D gene: NA
CDR3 protein: CASSPLTPTTQYF
CDR3 DNA: TGTGCCAGCAGCCCTCTGACTCCAACGACCCAGTACTTC